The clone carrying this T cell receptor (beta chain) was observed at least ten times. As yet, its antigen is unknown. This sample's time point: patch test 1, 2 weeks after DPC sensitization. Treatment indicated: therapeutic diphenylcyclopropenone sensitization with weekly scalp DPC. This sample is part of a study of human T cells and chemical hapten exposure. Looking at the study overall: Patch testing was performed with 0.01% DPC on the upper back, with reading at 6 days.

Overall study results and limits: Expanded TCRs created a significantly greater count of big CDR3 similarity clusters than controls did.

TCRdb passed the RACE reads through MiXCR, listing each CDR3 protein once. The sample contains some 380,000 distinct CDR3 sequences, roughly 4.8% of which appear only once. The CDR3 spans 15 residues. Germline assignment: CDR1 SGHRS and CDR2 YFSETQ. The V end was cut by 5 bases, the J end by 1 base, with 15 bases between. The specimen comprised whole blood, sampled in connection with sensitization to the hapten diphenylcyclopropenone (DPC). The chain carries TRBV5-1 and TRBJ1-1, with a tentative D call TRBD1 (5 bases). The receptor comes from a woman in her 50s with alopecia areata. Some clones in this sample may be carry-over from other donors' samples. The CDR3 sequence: CASRQGGEGNTEAFF. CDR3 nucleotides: TGCGCCAGCAGGCAGGGCGGGGAGGGGAACACTGAAGCTTTCTTT.